These 10 T cell receptor beta chains originate from one sample sequenced in a study of blood T cells in healthy people across ages. Using a J-beta primer mix together with a sample-barcoded 5' primer, a second PCR was run for roughly 6 to 11 cycles. A single record per CDR3 protein comes from TCRdb applying MiXCR to the 5' RACE reads. The data show some 1.5 million distinct CDR3 sequences, over 25% seen once. Sequencing was done on a sample of blood. The source of these receptors is a woman under 40 in good health.

The chain is built from TRBV12-3 or TRBV12-4 and TRBJ1-2; D is uncertain. Trimming cost V 5 bases and J 5 bases, with 12 bases left between them. The CDR3 sequence is 13 residues long. The CDR3 DNA reads TGTGCCAGCAGTCCCCTGACGGTGTATGGCTACACCTTC. Translated: CASSPLTVYGYTF.

This chain joins TRBV20-1 and TRBJ1-6; D might be TRBD1 (5 bases). The CDR3 contains 13 residues. Germline CDR1 DFQATT, CDR2 SNEGSKA (reference sequence). V lost 0 bases and J lost 9, with 9 bases in between. In DNA form, the CDR3 reads TGCAGTGCTAGAGACCAGGGAGTTTCACCCCTCCACTTT. This translates into CSARDQGVSPLHF.

This clonotype has only a few counts. The V gene is TRBV5-6, the J gene TRBJ2-1; D is undetermined. CDR3 length: 13 residues. V lost 0 bases and J 8 bases, leaving 9 bases between the germline ends. The germline CDR1 and CDR2 sequences are SGHDT and YYEEEE. For the CDR3, the DNA is TGTGCCAGCAGCTTGGAAAGGGCCCATGAGCAGTTCTTC. It encodes CASSLERAHEQFF.

V is TRBV20-1 and J is TRBJ2-1, with a tentative D call TRBD2 (6 bases). The CDR3 spans 15 residues. V was cut by 3 bases and J by 3 bases, with 15 bases left in between. Germline-derived CDR1 and CDR2 are DFQATT and SNEGSKA (reference sequence). CDR3 loop: CSARAFAGLYNEQFF. The DNA of the CDR3 is TGCAGTGCTAGGGCTTTCGCGGGACTCTACAATGAGCAGTTCTTC.

This clonotype was observed a single time. This sequence joins TRBV12-3 or TRBV12-4 and TRBJ2-5, with D perhaps matching TRBD1 (6 bases). This CDR3 has 14 residues. V lost 3 bases, J lost 4 bases, and 12 bases lay in between. CDR3 nucleotide sequence: TGTGCCAGCAGTTTCCAGGGGAGCATAGAGACCCAGTACTTC. Protein product: CASSFQGSIETQYF.

The sample holds a few counts of this clonotype. Compared with germline, one end of the junction differs, possibly owing to a read error. The rearrangement uses TRBV6-6 and TRBJ2-1, with a possible D match to TRBD1 (6 bases). The CDR3 extends over 15 amino acids. Germline V gene data show CDR1 as MNHNY and CDR2 as SVGAGI (reference sequence). The CDR3 DNA follows: TGTGCCAGCAGCTACTCCCTACAGGGCATAAATGAGCAGTTCTTC. Amino acid sequence: CASSYSLQGINEQFF.

This clonotype appeared a few times. Compared with germline, one end of the junction differs, possibly owing to a read error. The chain couples TRBV5-5 to TRBJ2-1, with a possible D match to TRBD2 (5 bases). The germline V gene encodes CDR1 SGHKS and CDR2 YYEKEE (reference sequence). The CDR3 extends over 16 amino acids. CDR3 loop: CVSSSTGIQLYNEQFF. The DNA for the CDR3 is TGTGTCAGCAGCTCCACGGGGATCCAGCTATACAATGAGCAGTTCTTC.

This clonotype was seen repeatedly, ten times or more. CDR3 region: CSVEPSKGEQFF. In DNA form, the CDR3 reads TGCAGCGTTGAACCGAGTAAGGGAGAGCAGTTCTTC. The V call is TRBV29-1, the J call TRBJ2-1, with D hard to call. The germline V gene encodes CDR1 SQVTM and CDR2 ANQGSEA. V was shortened by 2 bases and J by 10 bases, with 12 bases between the two germline ends. There are 12 residues in the CDR3.

This clonotype has only a few counts. V usage is TRBV7-2 and J usage is TRBJ2-1; D may be TRBD1 or TRBD2 (5 bases each). CDR1 and CDR2 (germline): SGHTA, FQGNSA. The CDR3 runs 15 residues. V shed 8 bases and J shed 10 bases, with 24 bases lying between them. CDR3: CASSRPGPMIVEQFF. CDR3 coding DNA: TGTGCCAGCTCCAGGCCGGGACCCATGATTGTGGAGCAGTTCTTC.

This clonotype was picked up a small number of times. The chain links TRBV30 to TRBJ1-1; D remains unclear. CDR3 length equals 16 residues. Germline CDR1 GTSNPN, CDR2 SVGIG (reference sequence). The V end was cut by 3 bases, the J end by 1 base, with 18 bases between. The CDR3, as DNA: TGTGCCTGGAGGGCCCCCCGTCGGGCGGCGAACACTGAAGCTTTCTTT. This codes for CAWRAPRRAANTEAFF.